Each of the 17 T cell receptor beta chains below was sequenced from the same sample in a study of T-cell memory formation after mild COVID-19. One entry per CDR3 protein, called by TCRdb with MiXCR from the 5' RACE reads. The sample lists under 700,000 distinct CDR3 sequences, about a fifth occurring once. What was sequenced was PBMCs or a T cell subset sorted from them (not recorded which). The receptors stem from an adult woman who had mild COVID-19 (a few samples of this study predate the infection). Cell type and time point are not known.

About this clonotype itself: The junction shows a germline mismatch at one end, possibly a read error. The V call is TRBV7-2, the J call TRBJ2-1; 8 nucleotides line up with TRBD2. Germline loops: CDR1 SGHTA, CDR2 FQGNSA. The CDR3 loop spans 11 amino acids. CDR3: CASSVAGWQFF. CDR3 nucleotides: TGTGCCAGCAGCGTAGCGGGATGGCAGTTCTTC.

J is TRBJ2-1 and V is TRBV20-1, with 8 bases fitting TRBD1. With V trimmed by 3 bases and J by 3 bases, 10 bases remained unmatched. Germline CDR1 and CDR2: DFQATT and SNEGSKA (reference sequence). The CDR3 covers 16 residues. CDR3 sequence reads: CSARPSGGLSYNEQFF. For the CDR3, the DNA is TGCAGTGCTAGGCCGTCAGGGGGCCTAAGCTACAATGAGCAGTTCTTC.

This chain links TRBV29-1 with TRBJ2-7; 10 bases fit TRBD1. Per the germline V gene, CDR1 is SQVTM and CDR2 is ANQGSEA. V trimming: 0 bases; J trimming: 6 bases; junction bases outside the gene matches: 8. The CDR3 runs to 15 residues. The CDR3 DNA sequence: TGCAGCGTTGAAGATAGGTCGGGACAGGGGCCCGAGCAGTACTTC. Translation gives CSVEDRSGQGPEQYF.

The rearrangement uses TRBV7-2 and TRBJ1-6; TRBD1 might be the D (5 bases). The CDR3 has 16 amino acids. The germline V gene encodes CDR1 SGHTA and CDR2 FQGNSA. Trimming left V 0 bases short and J 8 bases short, with 14 bases between. CDR3 sequence reads: CASSLAARAGDSPLHF. The CDR3 nucleotides are TGTGCCAGCAGCTTAGCCGCCAGGGCGGGGGATTCACCCCTCCACTTT.

This clonotype was counted between two and nine times. The J gene is TRBJ2-1, the V gene TRBV6-5, with unresolved D. Germline CDR1 reads MNHEY; CDR2 reads SVGAGI. Trimming removed 6 bases at V and 8 bases at J, with 20 bases between. The CDR3 has 15 amino acids. The CDR3 nucleotides are TGTGCCAGCAGCCGGCCAGGCAATCCGGACCATGAGCAGTTCTTC. Translation: CASSRPGNPDHEQFF.

J is TRBJ2-7 and V is TRBV7-9; D assignment may be TRBD1 or TRBD2 (5 bases each). The CDR3 covers 13 residues. With 7 bases removed from V and 2 bases from J, the gap between germline ends came to 12 bases. The germline CDR1 and CDR2 sequences are SEHNR and FQNEAQ (reference sequence). The CDR3 protein is CASTLGTPYEQYF. The CDR3 coding sequence is TGTGCCAGCACCCTTGGGACCCCCTACGAGCAGTACTTC. Full variable domain (missing parts from reference TRBV7-9 and TRBJ2-7): DTGVSQNPRHKITKRGQNVTFRCDPISEHNRLYWYRQTLGQGPEFLTYFQNEAQLEKSRLLSDRFSAERPKGSFSTLEIQRTEQGDSAMYLCASTLGTPYEQYFGPGTRLTVT.

This clonotype was seen more than once but under ten times. The gene calls are TRBV7-2 and TRBJ2-5; 9 nucleotides align to TRBD1. CDR1 and CDR2 (germline): SGHTA, FQGNSA. Losses at the gene ends were 6 bases for V and 5 bases for J; bases not matched to a gene: 19. The CDR3 consists of 18 residues. Here the CDR3 DNA reads TGTGCCAGCAGGCCGGGACAGGGACGCTCAATTGGTGGGGAGACCCAGTACTTC. Encoded protein: CASRPGQGRSIGGETQYF.

This clonotype was seen only a few times. The rearrangement joins TRBV5-1 to TRBJ1-2; weak D call: TRBD1 (6 bases). Trimming stripped 4 bases from V and 4 bases from J, with 14 bases between. This CDR3 spans 14 amino acids. The germline gives CDR1 SGHRS, CDR2 YFSETQ. The CDR3 DNA follows: TGCGCCAGCAGCCCCACGGTAGGGGGCTATGGCTACACCTTC. This gives the protein CASSPTVGGYGYTF.

J is TRBJ2-2 and V is TRBV7-2; possible D gene TRBD2, 5 bases. The CDR3 covers 15 residues. CDR1 and CDR2 (germline): SGHTA, FQGNSA. With 5 bases removed from V and 6 bases from J, the gap between germline ends came to 16 bases. DNA for the CDR3: TGTGCCAGCAGCGCAAGCAAGCTAGCTCCCGGGGAGCTGTTTTTT. It specifies CASSASKLAPGELFF.

This clonotype was seen more than once but under ten times. The J gene is TRBJ2-5, the V gene TRBV29-1, with D possibly being TRBD1 (6 bases). V was trimmed by 7 bases and J by 5 bases, leaving 14 bases between them. Looked up from germline, CDR1 is SQVTM and CDR2 is ANQGSEA. CDR3 size: 12 residues. The CDR3 nucleotides read TGCAGCGCAGGGGCGTTGGGTGAGACCCAGTACTTC. It yields the protein CSAGALGETQYF.

This clonotype was seen more than once but under ten times. This chain uses TRBV5-1 with TRBJ2-3; D call uncertain. The germline V and J ends were trimmed by 0 bases and 9 bases, with 14 bases remaining between them. CDR3 length: 14 amino acids. From germline, CDR1 is SGHRS and CDR2 YFSETQ. CDR3 nucleotides: TGCGCCAGCAGCTTGGGACCGCCCGCCAGGACGCAGTATTTT. It encodes CASSLGPPARTQYF.

In this sample, this clonotype turned up a few times. V is TRBV2 and J is TRBJ2-2, with D possibly being TRBD1 (5 bases). Trimming stripped 6 bases from V and 3 bases from J, with 8 bases between. Germline loops: CDR1 SNHLY, CDR2 FYNNEI. This CDR3 comprises 13 residues. The CDR3, as DNA: TGTGCCAGCAGAGGGGCGGACACCGGGGAGCTGTTTTTT. Translated, it gives CASRGADTGELFF.

This clonotype has at least ten counts. CDR3 nucleotides: TGTGCCAGCAGCCGGGAAGAGACCCAGTACTTC. This translates into CASSREETQYF. The genes are TRBV11-2 and TRBJ2-5; D gene unclear. The CDR3 length is 11 residues. The V gene's germline CDR1 is SGHAT and CDR2 FQNNGV. V dropped 5 bases and J dropped 3 bases, with 4 bases sitting between them. The full variable domain, rest sourced from reference TRBV11-2 and TRBJ2-5, is EAGVAQSPRYKIIEKRQSVAFWCNPISGHATLYWYQQILGQGPKLLIQFQNNGVVDDSQLPKDRFSAERLKGVDSTLKIQPAKLEDSAVYLCASSREETQYFGPGTRLLVL.

The chain recombines TRBV6-5 with TRBJ2-4; D not resolved. Germline V gene lookup returns CDR1 MNHEY and CDR2 SVGAGI. This CDR3 has 15 residues. Trimming cost V 0 bases and J 2 bases, with 8 bases left between them. CDR3 DNA: TGTGCCAGCAGTTACTCTGCACAGTCCAAAAACATTCAGTACTTC. Its protein product is CASSYSAQSKNIQYF.

The V and J genes are TRBV24-1 and TRBJ1-2; 8 bases line up with TRBD1. The CDR3 is made up of 14 amino acids. Per the germline V gene, CDR1 is KGHDR and CDR2 is SFDVKD. V gave up 4 bases and J gave up 6 bases; unmatched junction bases: 6. The CDR3 DNA is TGTGCCACCAGTGAACAGGACAGGGAGGATGGCTACACCTTC. This codes for CATSEQDREDGYTF.

This clonotype showed up just a few times. The chain has TRBV13 and TRBJ2-5; 7 nucleotides line up with TRBD1. Per the germline V gene, CDR1 is PRHDT and CDR2 is FYEKMQ (reference sequence). This CDR3 contains 15 residues. The trim removed 4 bases at V and 1 base at J, leaving 6 bases unmatched. CDR3 DNA sequence: TGTGCCAGCAGCTCTACCCGGACAGGCCAAGAGACCCAGTACTTC. This codes for CASSSTRTGQETQYF.

The chain uses TRBV24-1 and TRBJ2-5; 7 bases align to TRBD1. Germline assignment: CDR1 KGHDR and CDR2 SFDVKD. This CDR3 comprises 17 residues. With 1 base clipped from V and 5 bases from J, the junction kept 12 bases outside the gene matches. CDR3 DNA sequence: TGTGCCACCAGTGATTTACGGACAGGCCCTTCGGGGGAGACCCAGTACTTC. Its protein product is CATSDLRTGPSGETQYF.